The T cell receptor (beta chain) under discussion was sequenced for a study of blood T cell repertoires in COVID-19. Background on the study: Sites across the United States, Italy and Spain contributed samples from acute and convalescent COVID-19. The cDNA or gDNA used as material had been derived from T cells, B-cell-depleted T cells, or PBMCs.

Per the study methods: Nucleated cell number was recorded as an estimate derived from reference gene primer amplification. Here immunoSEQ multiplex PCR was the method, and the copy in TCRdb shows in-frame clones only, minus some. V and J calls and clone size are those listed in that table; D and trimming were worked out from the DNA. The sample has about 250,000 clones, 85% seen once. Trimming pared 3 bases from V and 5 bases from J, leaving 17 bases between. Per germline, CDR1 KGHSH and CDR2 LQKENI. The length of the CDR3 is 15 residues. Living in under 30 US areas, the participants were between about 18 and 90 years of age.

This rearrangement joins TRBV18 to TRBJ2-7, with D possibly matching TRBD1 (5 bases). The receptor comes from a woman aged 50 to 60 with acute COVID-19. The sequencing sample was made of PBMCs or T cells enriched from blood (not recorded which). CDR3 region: CASSPGSQGRNEQYF. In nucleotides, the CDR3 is TGTGCCAGCTCACCGGGATCTCAGGGTCGTAACGAGCAGTACTTC.